This TCR beta chain emerged from a study of blood T cell repertoires in COVID-19. Overall study context: The United States, Italy and Spain were the sources of the acute and convalescent COVID-19 samples. Sample material is recorded as cDNA or gDNA derived from T cells, B-cell-depleted T cells, or PBMCs.

Original processing methods: It was from reference gene primer amplification that nucleated cell counts were estimated. Measured with immunoSEQ multiplex PCR; TCRdb has only the in-frame clones, and not every one. The V and J calls and clone size were taken over from that table, and D and trimming were inferred from the DNA. The table records some 150,000 clones, 81% of them present only once. This CDR3 has 14 amino acids. The germline V and J ends were trimmed by 2 bases and 4 bases, with 11 bases remaining between them. Germline loops: CDR1 SGHVS, CDR2 FQNEAQ. The specimen was peripheral blood. The chain has TRBV7-8 and TRBJ1-1; D perhaps matches TRBD1 (5 bases). The source of this sequence is a woman in her fifties or sixties with active or convalescent COVID-19. CDR3 region: CASSLRGRGTEAFF. The CDR3, as DNA: TGTGCCAGCAGCTTACGAGGAAGGGGCACTGAAGCTTTCTTT.